What follows is one TCR beta chain and its context. This sample is drawn from a study of radiotherapy plus CTLA-4 blockade in lung cancer. Those with chemo-refractory metastatic non-small-cell lung cancer were treated with focal radiation combined with CTLA-4 blockade using ipilimumab. The repertoire was sequenced with immunoSEQ multiplex PCR; TCRdb's copy has only in-frame clones and lacks some. The table has roughly 100,000 clones, more than 70% seen once. The input for sequencing was peripheral blood, taken from a patient treated with radiotherapy plus ipilimumab. This clonotype originated in a human donor with non-small cell lung cancer that progressed on radiotherapy plus ipilimumab. Some clones in this sample may be carry-over from other donors' samples.

Written as DNA, the CDR3 is TGTGCCAGCAGTGCGGGCAGGGGTTCCAATGGCTACACCTTC. This translates into CASSAGRGSNGYTF. The rearrangement joins TRBV6-6 to TRBJ1-2; TRBD1 is a possible D gene (6 bases). This CDR3 has 14 residues. Germline V gene sequence: CDR1 MNHNY, CDR2 SVGAGI (reference sequence). V dropped 5 bases and J dropped 6 bases, with 16 bases sitting between them.